This T cell receptor beta chain stems from a study of OX40 agonist ivuxolimab in advanced cancers. About the research overall: A history of anti-PD-1, anti-PD-L1 or anti-CTLA-4 therapy was acceptable, and about 37% had some.

The CDR3 has 14 residues. V lost 6 bases, J lost 1 base, and 3 bases stayed unmatched. Looked up from germline, CDR1 is SGHRS and CDR2 is YFSETQ. General study results and limits: The CD4+ and CD8+ T cells in the blood had expanded clonally by week 6 at 0.1 to 3.0 mg/kg. On average, CD8+ T cells had more expanded clones than CD4+. The study did not work out the antigen specificity of the expanded peripheral T cells.

Concerning this clone itself: Its antigen is still unknown.

This table comes from immunoSEQ multiplex PCR, and its TCRdb copy is limited to in-frame clones, with some not included. Found here are more than 65,000 clones, about 85% of them singletons; the top ten hold roughly 6.1%. The sequencing used CD4+ or CD8+ T cells sorted from blood, collected in a trial of the OX40 agonist ivuxolimab. The clonotype originates from an adult with an advanced solid tumor such as melanoma, head and neck, liver or kidney cancer. V is TRBV5-1 and J is TRBJ2-3; TRBD2 aligns across 9 bases. CDR3 loop: CASTERGGTDTQYF. The CDR3 DNA reads as TGCGCCAGCACGGAGCGGGGGGGCACAGATACGCAGTATTTT.